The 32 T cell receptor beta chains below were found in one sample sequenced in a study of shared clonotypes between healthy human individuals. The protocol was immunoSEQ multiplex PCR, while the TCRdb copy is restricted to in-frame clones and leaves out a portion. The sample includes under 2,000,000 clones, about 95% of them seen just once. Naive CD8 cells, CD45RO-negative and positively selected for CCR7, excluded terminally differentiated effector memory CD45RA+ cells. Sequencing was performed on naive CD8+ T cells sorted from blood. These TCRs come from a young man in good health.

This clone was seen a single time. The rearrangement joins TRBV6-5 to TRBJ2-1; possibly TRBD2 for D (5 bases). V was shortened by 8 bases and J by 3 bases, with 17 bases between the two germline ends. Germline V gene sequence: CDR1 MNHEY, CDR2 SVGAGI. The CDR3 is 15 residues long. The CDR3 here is CASAELEGDYNEQFF. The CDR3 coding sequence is TGTGCCAGCGCCGAACTAGAAGGAGACTACAATGAGCAGTTCTTC.

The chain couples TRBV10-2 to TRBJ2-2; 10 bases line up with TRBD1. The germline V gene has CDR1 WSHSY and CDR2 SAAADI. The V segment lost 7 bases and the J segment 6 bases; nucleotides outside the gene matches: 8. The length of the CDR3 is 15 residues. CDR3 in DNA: TGCGCCAGCAATTCGGGGACAGGGGATCCCGGGGAGCTGTTTTTT. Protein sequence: CASNSGTGDPGELFF.

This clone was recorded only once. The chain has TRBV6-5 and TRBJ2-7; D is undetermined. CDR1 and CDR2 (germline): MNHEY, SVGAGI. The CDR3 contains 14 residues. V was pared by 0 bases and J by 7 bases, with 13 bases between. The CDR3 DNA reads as TGTGCCAGCAGTTACTCGGGCATAGGGTCAGAGCAGTACTTC. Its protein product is CASSYSGIGSEQYF.

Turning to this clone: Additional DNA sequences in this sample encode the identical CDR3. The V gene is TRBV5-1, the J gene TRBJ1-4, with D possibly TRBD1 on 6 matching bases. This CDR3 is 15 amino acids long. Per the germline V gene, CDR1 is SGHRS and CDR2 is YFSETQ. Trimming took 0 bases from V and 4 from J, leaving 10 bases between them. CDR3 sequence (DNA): TGCGCCAGCAGCTTGGAAGGGGGTATTAATGAAAAACTGTTTTTT. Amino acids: CASSLEGGINEKLFF.

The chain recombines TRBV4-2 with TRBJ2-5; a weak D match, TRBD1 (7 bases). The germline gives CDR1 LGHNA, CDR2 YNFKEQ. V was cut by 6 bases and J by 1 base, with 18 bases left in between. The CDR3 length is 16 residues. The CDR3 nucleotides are TGTGCCAGCAGTCTAGAGGAGGGGGCACTCCAAGAGACCCAGTACTTC. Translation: CASSLEEGALQETQYF.

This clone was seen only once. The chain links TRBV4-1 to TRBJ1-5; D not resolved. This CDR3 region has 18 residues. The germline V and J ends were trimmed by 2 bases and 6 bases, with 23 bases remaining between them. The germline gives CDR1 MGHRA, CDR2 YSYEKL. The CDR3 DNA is TGCGCCAGCAGCCAACGGGCCCCAACCCAGTGGGGATCTCAGCCCCAGCATTTT. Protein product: CASSQRAPTQWGSQPQHF.

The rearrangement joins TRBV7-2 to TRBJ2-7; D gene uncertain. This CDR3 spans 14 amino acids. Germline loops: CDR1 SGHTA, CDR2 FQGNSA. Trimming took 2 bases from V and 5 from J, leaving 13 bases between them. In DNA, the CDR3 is TGTGCCAGCAGCTTAAGACTTCTCCCCCACGAGCAGTACTTC. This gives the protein CASSLRLLPHEQYF.

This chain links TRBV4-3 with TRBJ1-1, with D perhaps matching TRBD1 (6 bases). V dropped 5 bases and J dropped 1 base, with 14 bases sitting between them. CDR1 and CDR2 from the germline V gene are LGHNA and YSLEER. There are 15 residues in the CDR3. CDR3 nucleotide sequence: TGCGCCAGCAGCTTGGACAGCCTCCCGAACACTGAAGCTTTCTTT. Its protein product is CASSLDSLPNTEAFF.

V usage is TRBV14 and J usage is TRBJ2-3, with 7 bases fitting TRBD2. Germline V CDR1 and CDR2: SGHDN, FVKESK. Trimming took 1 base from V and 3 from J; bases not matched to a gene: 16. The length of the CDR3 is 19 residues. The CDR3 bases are TGTGCCAGCAGCCAAGCCCCTTGGGGGGAGGGAGAACGAACAGATACGCAGTATTTT. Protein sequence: CASSQAPWGEGERTDTQYF.

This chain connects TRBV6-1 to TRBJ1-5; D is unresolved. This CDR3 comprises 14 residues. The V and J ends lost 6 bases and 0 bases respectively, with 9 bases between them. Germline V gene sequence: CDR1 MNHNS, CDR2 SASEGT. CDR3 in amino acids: CASRDGDSNQPQHF. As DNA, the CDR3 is TGTGCCAGCAGAGACGGAGATAGCAATCAGCCCCAGCATTTT.

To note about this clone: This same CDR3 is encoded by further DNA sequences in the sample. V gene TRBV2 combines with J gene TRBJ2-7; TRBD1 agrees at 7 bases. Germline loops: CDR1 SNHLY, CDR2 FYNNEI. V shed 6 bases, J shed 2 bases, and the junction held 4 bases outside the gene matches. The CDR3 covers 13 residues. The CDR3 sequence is CASSEGQTYEQYF. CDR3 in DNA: TGTGCCAGCAGCGAGGGACAGACCTACGAGCAGTACTTC.

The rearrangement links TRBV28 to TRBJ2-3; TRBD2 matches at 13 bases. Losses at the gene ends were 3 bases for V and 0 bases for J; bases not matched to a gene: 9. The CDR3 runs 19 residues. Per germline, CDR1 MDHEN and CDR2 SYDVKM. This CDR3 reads CASSFFGMTSGGSTDTQYF. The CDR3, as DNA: TGTGCCAGCAGTTTTTTTGGGATGACTAGCGGGGGGAGCACAGATACGCAGTATTTT.

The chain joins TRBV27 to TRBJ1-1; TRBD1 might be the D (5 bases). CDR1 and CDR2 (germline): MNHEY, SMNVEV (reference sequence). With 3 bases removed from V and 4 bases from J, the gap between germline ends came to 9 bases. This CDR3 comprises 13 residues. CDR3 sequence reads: CASSLGQLTEAFF. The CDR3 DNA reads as TGTGCCAGCAGTTTGGGGCAGCTCACTGAAGCTTTCTTT.

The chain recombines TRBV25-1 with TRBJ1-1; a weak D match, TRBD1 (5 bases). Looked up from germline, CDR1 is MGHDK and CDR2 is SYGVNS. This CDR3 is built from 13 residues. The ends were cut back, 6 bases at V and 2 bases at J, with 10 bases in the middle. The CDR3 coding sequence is TGTGCCAGCAGGCCCGACAGTAACACTGAAGCTTTCTTT. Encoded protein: CASRPDSNTEAFF.

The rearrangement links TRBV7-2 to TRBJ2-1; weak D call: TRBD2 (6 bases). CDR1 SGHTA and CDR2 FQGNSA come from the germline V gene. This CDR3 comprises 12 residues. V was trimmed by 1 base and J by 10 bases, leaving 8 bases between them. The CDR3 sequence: CASSLVGGEQFF. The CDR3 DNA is TGTGCCAGCAGCTTAGTGGGAGGCGAGCAGTTCTTC.

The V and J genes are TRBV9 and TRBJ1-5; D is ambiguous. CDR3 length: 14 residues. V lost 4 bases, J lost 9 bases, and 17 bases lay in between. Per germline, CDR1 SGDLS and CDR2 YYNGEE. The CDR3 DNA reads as TGTGCCAGCAGCCAATCGGGAGACCAGCTGCCCCAGCATTTT. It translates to CASSQSGDQLPQHF.

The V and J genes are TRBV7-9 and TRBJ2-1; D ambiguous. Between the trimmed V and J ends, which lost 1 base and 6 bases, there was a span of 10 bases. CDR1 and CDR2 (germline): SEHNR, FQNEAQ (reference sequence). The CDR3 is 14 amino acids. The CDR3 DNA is TGTGCCAGCAGCTTAGAAGGATTTCCCAATGAGCAGTTCTTC. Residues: CASSLEGFPNEQFF.

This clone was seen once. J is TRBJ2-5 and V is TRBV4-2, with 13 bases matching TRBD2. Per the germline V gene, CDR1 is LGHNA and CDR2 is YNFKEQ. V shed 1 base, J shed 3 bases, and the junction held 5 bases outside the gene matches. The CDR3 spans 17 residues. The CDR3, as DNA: TGTGCCAGCAGCCAAGGCTACGGACTAGCGGGGGAAGAGACCCAGTACTTC. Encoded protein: CASSQGYGLAGEETQYF.

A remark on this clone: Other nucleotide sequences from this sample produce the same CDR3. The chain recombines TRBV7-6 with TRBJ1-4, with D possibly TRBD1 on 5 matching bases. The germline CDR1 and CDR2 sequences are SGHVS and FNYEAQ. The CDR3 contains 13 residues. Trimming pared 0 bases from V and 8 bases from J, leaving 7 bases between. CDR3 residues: CASSLARGEKLFF. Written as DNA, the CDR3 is TGTGCCAGCAGCTTAGCGCGGGGGGAAAAACTGTTTTTT.

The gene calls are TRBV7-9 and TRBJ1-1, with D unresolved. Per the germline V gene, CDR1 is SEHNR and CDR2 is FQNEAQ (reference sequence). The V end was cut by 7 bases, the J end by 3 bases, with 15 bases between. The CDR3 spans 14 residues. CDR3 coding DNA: TGTGCCAGCACCTTGCCTTTGGGTCACACTGAAGCTTTCTTT. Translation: CASTLPLGHTEAFF.

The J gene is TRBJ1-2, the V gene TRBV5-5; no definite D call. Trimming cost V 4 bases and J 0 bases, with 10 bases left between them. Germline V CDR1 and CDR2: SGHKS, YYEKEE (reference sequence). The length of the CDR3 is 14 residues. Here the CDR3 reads CASSPGGTNYGYTF. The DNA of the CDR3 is TGTGCCAGCAGCCCGGGCGGGACTAACTATGGCTACACCTTC.

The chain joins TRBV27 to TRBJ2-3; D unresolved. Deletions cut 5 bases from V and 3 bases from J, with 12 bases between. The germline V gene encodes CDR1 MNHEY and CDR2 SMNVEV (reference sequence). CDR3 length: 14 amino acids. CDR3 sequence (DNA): TGTGCCAGCAGTCCCCGGACGGCAACAGATACGCAGTATTTT. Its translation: CASSPRTATDTQYF.

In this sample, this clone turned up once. CDR3 nucleotides: TGTGCCAGCAGTGATGGGCTAGCGGGAGAGTGGATGAACATTCAGTACTTC. It yields the protein CASSDGLAGEWMNIQYF. The J gene is TRBJ2-4, the V gene TRBV2, with TRBD2 matching over 10 bases. The germline gives CDR1 SNHLY, CDR2 FYNNEI. The length of the CDR3 is 17 residues. The J segment lost 7 bases and the V segment lost 3 bases, leaving 12 bases of the junction unmatched.

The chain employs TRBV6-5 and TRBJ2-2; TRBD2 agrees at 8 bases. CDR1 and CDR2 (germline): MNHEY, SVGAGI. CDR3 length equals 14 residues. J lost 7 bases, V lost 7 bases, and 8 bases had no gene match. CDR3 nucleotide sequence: TGTGCCAGCACCCCGGGGGGGCGGGACGGGGAGCTGTTTTTT. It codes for CASTPGGRDGELFF.

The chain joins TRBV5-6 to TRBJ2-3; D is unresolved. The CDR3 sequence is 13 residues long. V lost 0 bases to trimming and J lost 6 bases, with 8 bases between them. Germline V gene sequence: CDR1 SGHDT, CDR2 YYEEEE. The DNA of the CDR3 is TGTGCCAGCAGCTTGGAGCCCCTGGATACGCAGTATTTT. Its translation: CASSLEPLDTQYF.

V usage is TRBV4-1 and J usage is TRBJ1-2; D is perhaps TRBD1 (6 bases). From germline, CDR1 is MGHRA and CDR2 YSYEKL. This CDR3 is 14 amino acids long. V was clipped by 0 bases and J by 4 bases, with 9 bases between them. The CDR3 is CASSQEQGSYGYTF. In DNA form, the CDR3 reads TGCGCCAGCAGCCAAGAGCAGGGGAGCTATGGCTACACCTTC.

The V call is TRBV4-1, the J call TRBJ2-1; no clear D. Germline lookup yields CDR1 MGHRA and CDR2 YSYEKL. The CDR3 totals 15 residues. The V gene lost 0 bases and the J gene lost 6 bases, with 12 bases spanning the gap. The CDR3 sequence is CASSQEGLLFNEQFF. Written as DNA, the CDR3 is TGCGCCAGCAGCCAAGAAGGGTTACTCTTCAATGAGCAGTTCTTC.

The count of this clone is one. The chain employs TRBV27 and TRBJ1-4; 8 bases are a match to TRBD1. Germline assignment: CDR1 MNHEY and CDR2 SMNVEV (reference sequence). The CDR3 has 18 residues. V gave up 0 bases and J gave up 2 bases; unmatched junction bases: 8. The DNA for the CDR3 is TGTGCCAGCAGTTTATCTCGACCCAGGGGGCCCACTAATGAAAAACTGTTTTTT. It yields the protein CASSLSRPRGPTNEKLFF.

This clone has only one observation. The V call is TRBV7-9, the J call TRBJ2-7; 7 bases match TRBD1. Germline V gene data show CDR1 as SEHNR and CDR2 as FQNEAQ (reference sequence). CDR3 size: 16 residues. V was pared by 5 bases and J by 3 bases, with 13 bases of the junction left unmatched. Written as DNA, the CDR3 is TGTGCCAGCAGCCGCACCACAGGGGAATTCCTCTACGAGCAGTACTTC. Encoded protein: CASSRTTGEFLYEQYF.

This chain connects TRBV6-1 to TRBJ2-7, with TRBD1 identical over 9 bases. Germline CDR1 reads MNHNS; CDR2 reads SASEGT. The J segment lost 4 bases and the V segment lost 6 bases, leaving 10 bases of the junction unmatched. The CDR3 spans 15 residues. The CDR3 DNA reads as TGTGCCAGCAGGCCCCCGGGACAGGGTCGGTACGAGCAGTACTTC. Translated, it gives CASRPPGQGRYEQYF.

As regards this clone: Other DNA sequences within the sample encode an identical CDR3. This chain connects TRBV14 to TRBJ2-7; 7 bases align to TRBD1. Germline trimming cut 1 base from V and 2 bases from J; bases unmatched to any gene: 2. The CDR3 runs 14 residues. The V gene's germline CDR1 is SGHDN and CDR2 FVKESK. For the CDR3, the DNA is TGTGCCAGCAGCCAAGGACAGGGCCCCTACGAGCAGTACTTC. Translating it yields CASSQGQGPYEQYF.

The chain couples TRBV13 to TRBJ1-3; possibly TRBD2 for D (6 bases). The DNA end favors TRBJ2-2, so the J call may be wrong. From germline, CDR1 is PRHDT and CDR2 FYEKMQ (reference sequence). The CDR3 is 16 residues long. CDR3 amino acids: CASSLGRAGYTGELFF. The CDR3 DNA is TGTGCCAGCAGCTTAGGCAGGGCGGGATACACCGGGGAGCTGTTTTTT.